This entry concerns a single T cell receptor beta chain. Sequencing was performed with immunoSEQ multiplex PCR; in TCRdb, only in-frame clones are kept and a portion is missing. The profile shows about 80,000 clones, around 96% of them singletons. This entry is derived from a study of technical replicates of blood from several donors. The CDR3 spans 17 residues. V gave up 1 base and J gave up 4 bases; unmatched junction bases: 11. Germline-derived CDR1 and CDR2 are LNHDA and SQIVND (reference sequence). The sample taken for sequencing was T cells isolated from PBMCs. V and J are TRBV19 and TRBJ2-3; 7 positions match TRBD2. This TCR was recovered from a human donor in good health. CDR3 sequence: CASSIGYWREKADTQYF. The DNA of the CDR3 is TGTGCCAGTAGTATAGGGTACTGGCGGGAGAAGGCAGATACGCAGTATTTT.